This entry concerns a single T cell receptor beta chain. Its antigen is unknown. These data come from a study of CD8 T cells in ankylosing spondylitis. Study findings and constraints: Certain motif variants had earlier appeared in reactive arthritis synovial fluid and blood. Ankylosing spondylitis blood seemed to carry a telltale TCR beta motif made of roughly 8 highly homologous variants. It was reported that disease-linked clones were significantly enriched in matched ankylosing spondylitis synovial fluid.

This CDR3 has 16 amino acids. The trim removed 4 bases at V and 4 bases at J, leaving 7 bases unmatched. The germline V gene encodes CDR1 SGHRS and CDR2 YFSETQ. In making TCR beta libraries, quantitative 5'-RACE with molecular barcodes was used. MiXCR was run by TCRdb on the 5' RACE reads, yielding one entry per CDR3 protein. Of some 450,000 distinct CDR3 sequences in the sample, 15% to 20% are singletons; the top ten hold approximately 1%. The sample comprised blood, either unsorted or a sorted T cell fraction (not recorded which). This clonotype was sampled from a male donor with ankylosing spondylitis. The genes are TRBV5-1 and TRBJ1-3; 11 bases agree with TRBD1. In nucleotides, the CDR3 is TGCGCCAGCAGCCCGGGGACAGGGGGTTACGGAAACACCATATATTTT. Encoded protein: CASSPGTGGYGNTIYF. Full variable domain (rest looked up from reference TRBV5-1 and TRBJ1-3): KAGVTQTPRYLIKTRGQQVTLSCSPISGHRSVSWYQQTPGQGLQFLFEYFSETQRNKGNFPGRFSGRQFSNSRSEMNVSTLELGDSALYLCASSPGTGGYGNTIYFGEGSWLTVV.